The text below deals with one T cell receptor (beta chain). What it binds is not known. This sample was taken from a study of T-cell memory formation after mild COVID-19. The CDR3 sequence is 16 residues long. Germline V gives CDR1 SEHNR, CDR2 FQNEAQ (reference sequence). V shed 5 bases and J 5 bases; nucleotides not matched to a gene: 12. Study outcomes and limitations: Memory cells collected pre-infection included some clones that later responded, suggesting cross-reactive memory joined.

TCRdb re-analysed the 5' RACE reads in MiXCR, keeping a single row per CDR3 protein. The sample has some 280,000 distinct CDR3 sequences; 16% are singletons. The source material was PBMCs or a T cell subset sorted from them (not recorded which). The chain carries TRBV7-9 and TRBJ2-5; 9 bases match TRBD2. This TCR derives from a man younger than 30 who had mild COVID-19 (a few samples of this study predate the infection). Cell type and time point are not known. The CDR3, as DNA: TGTGCCAGCAGCCATGGGATGGCGGGGGGGCTGGAGACCCAGTACTTC. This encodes CASSHGMAGGLETQYF.